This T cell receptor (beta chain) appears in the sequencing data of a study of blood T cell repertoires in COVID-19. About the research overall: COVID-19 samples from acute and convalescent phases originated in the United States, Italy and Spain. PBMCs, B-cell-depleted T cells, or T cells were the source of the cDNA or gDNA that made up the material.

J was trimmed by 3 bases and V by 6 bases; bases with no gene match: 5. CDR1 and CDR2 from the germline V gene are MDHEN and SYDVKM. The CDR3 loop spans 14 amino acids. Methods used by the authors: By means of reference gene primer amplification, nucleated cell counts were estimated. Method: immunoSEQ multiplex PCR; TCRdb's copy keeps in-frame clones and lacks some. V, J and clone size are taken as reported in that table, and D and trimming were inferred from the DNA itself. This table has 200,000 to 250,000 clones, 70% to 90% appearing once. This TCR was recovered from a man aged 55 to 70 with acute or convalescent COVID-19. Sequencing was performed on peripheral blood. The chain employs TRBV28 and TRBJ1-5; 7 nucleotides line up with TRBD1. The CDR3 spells CASSADRVNQPQHF. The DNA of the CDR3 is TGTGCCAGCAGCGCAGACAGGGTCAATCAGCCCCAGCATTTT.